This TCR beta chain comes out of a study of T cells after yellow fever vaccination. Study details: Preparing low-cell-number fractions relied on SMART-Seq v4 Ultra Low Input. Study outcomes and limitations: After the booster, approximately 95% of CD4 and approximately 90% of CD8 primary-response clones were re-detected.

This clonotype was seen many times. No antigen is known for it. TCRdb reanalysed the 5' RACE reads using MiXCR and keeps one entry per CDR3 protein. The sample carries around 590,000 distinct CDR3 sequences, 9% to 15% recorded once. This material consisted of PBMCs, taken on the day of the yellow fever booster vaccination. This receptor was identified in a man aged 25 to 40 who received the YFV17D yellow fever vaccine.

In DNA form, the CDR3 reads TGTGCCATCAGAGATCTAGCGGGAGCTGTCAATGAGCAGTTCTTC. Translating gives CAIRDLAGAVNEQFF. The chain carries TRBV10-3 and TRBJ2-1; 10 bases map to TRBD2. Germline V gene lookup returns CDR1 ENHRY and CDR2 SYGVKD. This CDR3 is built from 15 residues. Trimming removed 6 bases from V and 6 bases from J; junction bases left unmatched: 8.